These 3 T cell receptor beta chains were all obtained from the same sample, sequenced in a study of T cell repertoires in cytomegalovirus infection. One entry per CDR3 protein results from TCRdb running MiXCR on the reads. Altogether 30,000 to 40,000 distinct CDR3 sequences are present, roughly 49% being singletons, with the ten largest covering over 75%. For these TCRs, the target antigens are not known. This sample comprised CD8+ T cells from cultured PBMCs, obtained from culture after CMV antigen stimulation. The receptors derive from a human donor in good health (CMV status not recorded). Some clones in this sample may be carry-over from other donors' samples.

This clonotype was picked up a small number of times. The CDR3 reads CASSLPGGPGNIQYF. The DNA for the CDR3 is TGTGCCAGCAGCTTACCGGGGGGGCCGGGGAACATTCAGTACTTC. The rearrangement joins TRBV7-2 to TRBJ2-4, with TRBD2 identical over 8 bases. This CDR3 has 15 residues. Germline-derived CDR1 and CDR2 are SGHTA and FQGNSA. V was clipped by 2 bases and J by 7 bases; unmatched bases: 7. Looking up the rest from reference TRBV7-2 and TRBJ2-4 gives the full variable domain: GAGVSQSPSNKVTEKGKDVELRCDPISGHTALYWYRQSLGQGLEFLIYFQGNSAPDKSGLPSDRFSAERTGGSVSTLTIQRTQQEDSAVYLCASSLPGGPGNIQYFGAGTRLSVL.

The chain links TRBV6-8 to TRBJ1-5, with a weak D call TRBD1 (6 bases). The CDR3 runs 13 residues. V was pared by 7 bases and J by 1 base, with 8 bases between. Germline values: CDR1 MNHGY, CDR2 SAAAGT. The CDR3 region is CASTGTSNQPQHF. The CDR3 DNA is TGTGCCAGCACCGGGACAAGCAATCAGCCCCAGCATTTT.

The chain links TRBV23-1 to TRBJ2-7, with 7 nucleotides matching TRBD1. TRBV23-1 is an ORF, with its function uncertain. The trim removed 0 bases at V and 1 base at J, leaving 3 bases unmatched. The CDR3 is 15 residues long. CDR3 nucleotides: TGCGCCAGCAGTCAATCCTCGGGACAGTCCTACGAGCAGTACTTC. It specifies CASSQSSGQSYEQYF.